A single TCR beta chain is shown here with its context. The target antigen is unknown. Since a much larger clone is just one base distant, this may be a read error. Here the CDR3 omits its conserved ending phenylalanine or tryptophan, so a read error is the likely source. The study based diagnoses on clinical symptoms, serum thyroxine and TRAb, thyroid ultrasound and orbital computed tomography. Extraction of PBMCs used roughly 9.3 ml of fresh peripheral blood. Amplified TCR beta CDR3 regions came from RNA transcripts. The study used the HTBI primer set for a first-round RT-PCR of the TCR CDR3. TCRdb re-called the multiplex PCR reads through MiXCR, storing one row per CDR3 protein. The top ten clones hold around 30% of a sample with fewer than 250,000 distinct CDR3 sequences, about a sixth of them seen once. This record comes from a study of T cells in Graves' hyperthyroidism and ophthalmopathy. Findings and limits, study-wide: Stable hyperthyroidism was told apart from ophthalmopathy by a model built on 13 V-J features. Before onset, by a median of approximately 6.8 months, the model predicted ophthalmopathy.

The sequence was collected from a woman in her late teens or twenties with Graves' ophthalmopathy. Material: blood.

The CDR3 loop is CATTGRLGGTDTQYL. The DNA of the CDR3 is TGTGCCACCACCGGACGATTAGGGGGAACAGATACGCAGTATCTT. This chain connects TRBV19 to TRBJ2-3, with D tentatively TRBD1 (6 bases). Trimming stripped 10 bases from V and 3 bases from J, with 20 bases between. The CDR3 extends over 15 amino acids. Germline CDR1 LNHDA, CDR2 SQIVND (reference sequence).